The 10 T cell receptor beta chains reported below all come from one sample, sequenced in a study of OX40 agonist ivuxolimab in advanced cancers. Produced via immunoSEQ multiplex PCR; TCRdb's table is partial and in-frame only. Among over 90,000 clones listed, approximately 95% were seen once. The sequences come from CD4+ or CD8+ T cells sorted from blood, collected in a trial of the OX40 agonist ivuxolimab. Every receptor here comes from an adult with an advanced solid tumor such as melanoma, head and neck, liver or kidney cancer.

The chain carries TRBV12-5 and TRBJ2-2; D perhaps matches TRBD1 (6 bases). Per germline, CDR1 LGHNT and CDR2 FRNRAP. The CDR3 is made up of 15 amino acids. V was clipped by 4 bases and J by 5 bases, with 14 bases between them. This CDR3 reads CASGSLTGVTGELFF. CDR3 nucleotides: TGTGCTAGTGGTTCCCTGACAGGAGTGACCGGGGAGCTGTTTTTT.

This clone appeared once. The chain carries TRBV6-5 and TRBJ1-1, with D tentatively TRBD1 (5 bases). This CDR3 region has 14 residues. V dropped 6 bases and J dropped 1 base, with 12 bases sitting between them. The germline V gene has CDR1 MNHEY and CDR2 SVGAGI. Here the CDR3 reads CASSPVGRNTEAFF. CDR3 nucleotide sequence: TGTGCCAGCAGCCCCGTGGGGCGGAACACTGAAGCTTTCTTT.

The chain employs TRBV28 and TRBJ1-5, with D uncertain. V shed 8 bases and J shed 9 bases, with 14 bases lying between them. CDR1 and CDR2 (germline): MDHEN, SYDVKM. This CDR3 is 12 amino acids long. CDR3: CASEYRSRPQHF. The CDR3 DNA reads as TGTGCCAGCGAGTATAGGAGTAGGCCCCAGCATTTT.

Worth noting for this clone: One junction end does not reproduce the germline sequence, and a read error may be involved. This sequence joins TRBV9 and TRBJ2-4; D uncertain. Germline V gene lookup returns CDR1 SGDLS and CDR2 YYNGEE. This CDR3 contains 13 residues. The CDR3 DNA reads TGTGCCAGCCTCGAGCAGGCCAAGAACATTCAGTACTTC. Amino acids: CASLEQAKNIQYF.

The chain recombines TRBV7-9 with TRBJ2-1; possibly TRBD1 for D (6 bases). V was clipped by 4 bases and J by 0 bases, with 10 bases between them. The CDR3 length is 15 residues. Germline values: CDR1 SEHNR, CDR2 FQNEAQ (reference sequence). CDR3 nucleotide sequence: TGTGCCAGCAGCTCTACAGGGAGCTCCTACAATGAGCAGTTCTTC. As protein: CASSSTGSSYNEQFF.

The chain carries TRBV10-3 and TRBJ1-1, with D possibly TRBD1 on 6 matching bases. V was pared by 1 base and J by 2 bases, with 8 bases between. CDR1 is ENHRY and CDR2 is SYGVKD in the germline V gene. CDR3 length equals 14 residues. DNA for the CDR3: TGTGCCATCAGTGAGTGGGGGGGCAACACTGAAGCTTTCTTT. Encoded protein: CAISEWGGNTEAFF.

The chain recombines TRBV5-4 with TRBJ1-1; D gene unclear. Germline CDR1 SGHNT, CDR2 YYREEE (reference sequence). V was shortened by 0 bases and J by 7 bases, with 10 bases between the two germline ends. This CDR3 contains 13 residues. The DNA for the CDR3 is TGTGCCAGCAGCTTGGAAGGTGGCTATGAAGCTTTCTTT. It is translated as CASSLEGGYEAFF.

This clone came up a few times. The V gene is TRBV19, the J gene TRBJ2-3; D is perhaps TRBD1 or TRBD2 (6 bases each). The CDR3 loop spans 16 amino acids. Trimming left V 10 bases short and J 6 bases short, with 26 bases between. Per germline, CDR1 LNHDA and CDR2 SQIVND (reference sequence). CDR3 in amino acids: CATLPGGRDYGDTQYF. The CDR3 region has the DNA TGTGCCACCCTCCCCGGGGGCCGTGACTATGGGGATACGCAGTATTTT.

The rearrangement joins TRBV19 to TRBJ2-1, with 16 bases aligning to TRBD2. Germline V gives CDR1 LNHDA, CDR2 SQIVND (reference sequence). The CDR3 is 18 residues long. V shed 1 base and J 7 bases; nucleotides not matched to a gene: 7. In DNA form, the CDR3 reads TGTGCCAGTAGTATAGGTCCGGGACTAGCGGGAGGGTGGAATGAGCAGTTCTTC. It is translated as CASSIGPGLAGGWNEQFF.

V and J are TRBV28 and TRBJ1-2; D not resolved. The CDR3 length is 13 residues. CDR1 is MDHEN and CDR2 is SYDVKM in the germline V gene. With 1 base removed from V and 0 bases from J, the gap between germline ends came to 3 bases. This chain's CDR3 is CASSLSANYGYTF. CDR3 nucleotide sequence: TGTGCCAGCAGTTTATCAGCTAACTATGGCTACACCTTC.